The 8 T cell receptor beta chains below come from one sample, sequenced in a study of identifying expanded T cells in peripheral blood. The table came from immunoSEQ multiplex PCR; TCRdb's copy has only in-frame clones and leaves some out. Altogether more than 85,000 clones are present, about 87% being singletons, with the ten largest covering 13% to 15%. Sequencing input: blood. The source is a person aged 18 to 75 in good health.

This chain joins TRBV19 and TRBJ2-7; D is perhaps TRBD1 or TRBD2 (5 bases each). Germline CDR1 is LNHDA and CDR2 is SQIVND (reference sequence). This CDR3 comprises 14 residues. V was trimmed by 5 bases and J by 5 bases, leaving 16 bases between them. This CDR3 reads CASSRQQDLHEQYF. The CDR3 DNA reads TGTGCCAGTAGTCGACAGCAGGACTTGCACGAGCAGTACTTC.

CDR3 bases: TGTGCCAGCAGCCACACAGGGGGGACGGAGAACTACCGCTACACCTTC. It codes for CASSHTGGTENYRYTF. This chain connects TRBV7-8 to TRBJ1-2; 8 bases agree with TRBD1. The CDR3 has 16 amino acids. Per germline, CDR1 SGHVS and CDR2 FQNEAQ. V shed 5 bases and J 9 bases; nucleotides not matched to a gene: 17.

V and J are TRBV11-2 and TRBJ2-3; 8 positions agree with TRBD1. CDR3 length: 16 amino acids. V lost 5 bases and J lost 0; bases outside the gene matches: 7. Germline V gene sequence: CDR1 SGHAT, CDR2 FQNNGV. The CDR3 sequence: CASSPSGGPSTDTQYF. CDR3 coding DNA: TGTGCCAGCAGCCCTTCAGGGGGCCCTAGCACAGATACGCAGTATTTT. The variable domain in full, with the rest retrieved from reference TRBV11-2 and TRBJ2-3, is EAGVAQSPRYKIIEKRQSVAFWCNPISGHATLYWYQQILGQGPKLLIQFQNNGVVDDSQLPKDRFSAERLKGVDSTLKIQPAKLEDSAVYLCASSPSGGPSTDTQYFGPGTRLTVL.

This clone was counted only a few times. This rearrangement joins TRBV7-9 to TRBJ1-2; no reliable D call. CDR1 is SEHNR and CDR2 is FQNEAQ in the germline V gene (reference sequence). The ends were cut back, 4 bases at V and 7 bases at J, with 16 bases in the middle. The CDR3 is 14 residues long. The CDR3 DNA is TGTGCCAGCAGCTCATCTTGGGGTTCCGGTGGCTACACCTTC. Its translation: CASSSSWGSGGYTF.

V usage is TRBV4-1 and J usage is TRBJ2-7, with 10 nucleotides matching TRBD2. Germline CDR1 is MGHRA and CDR2 is YSYEKL. This CDR3 contains 16 residues. Unmatched junction bases numbered 5, after V lost 0 bases and J lost 3 bases. CDR3 amino acids: CASSQEGLAGDYEQYF. The CDR3 nucleotides read TGCGCCAGCAGCCAAGAGGGGCTAGCGGGAGACTACGAGCAGTACTTC.

This clone was counted a single time. This CDR3 is also generated by other DNA sequences in the sample. This chain connects TRBV9 to TRBJ1-1; D not resolved. The ends were cut back, 0 bases at V and 0 bases at J, with 3 bases in the middle. The CDR3 spans 13 residues. Germline loops: CDR1 SGDLS, CDR2 YYNGEE. The CDR3: CASSVVVNTEAFF. The CDR3 nucleotides read TGTGCCAGCAGCGTAGTAGTGAACACTGAAGCTTTCTTT. Full variable domain (remainder filled in from reference TRBV9 and TRBJ1-1): DSGVTQTPKHLITATGQRVTLRCSPRSGDLSVYWYQQSLDQGLQFLIQYYNGEERAKGNILERFSAQQFPDLHSELNLSSLELGDSALYFCASSVVVNTEAFFGQGTRLTVV.

This chain connects TRBV9 to TRBJ2-7; maybe TRBD2 (6 bases). The CDR3 has 14 residues. Germline lookup yields CDR1 SGDLS and CDR2 YYNGEE. Between the trimmed V and J ends, which lost 0 bases and 5 bases, there was a span of 12 bases. The CDR3 bases are TGTGCCAGCAGCGTAGGTAAGCGGGCTGACGAGCAGTACTTC. Its protein product is CASSVGKRADEQYF.

This chain links TRBV6-4 with TRBJ1-1, with D tentatively TRBD1 (6 bases). Trimming cost V 4 bases and J 5 bases, with 11 bases left between them. CDR3 length equals 13 residues. Germline assignment: CDR1 MRHNA and CDR2 SNTAGT. CDR3 protein: CASSADRRTEAFF. The CDR3 nucleotides read TGTGCCAGCAGTGCGGACAGAAGGACTGAAGCTTTCTTT.